The 27 T cell receptor beta chains reported below all come from one sample, sequenced in a study of T-cell memory formation after mild COVID-19. TCRdb called the 5' RACE reads again in MiXCR, with one record for every CDR3 protein. The data show about 410,000 distinct CDR3 sequences, about 20% seen once. The sequencing sample was made of PBMCs or a T cell subset sorted from them (not recorded which). The receptors were gathered from a man aged 18 to 30 who had mild COVID-19 (a few samples of this study predate the infection). Cell type and time point are not known.

The chain links TRBV11-3 to TRBJ2-1; the D gene could be TRBD1 or TRBD2 (6 bases each). Deletions cut 5 bases from V and 3 bases from J, with 11 bases between. This CDR3 has 14 amino acids. CDR1 is SGHNT and CDR2 is YENEEA in the germline V gene. The CDR3 protein is CASSLGGLYNEQFF. CDR3 bases: TGTGCCAGCAGCCTCGGGGGCCTCTACAATGAGCAGTTCTTC.

V usage is TRBV7-2 and J usage is TRBJ1-3; the match to TRBD1 covers 9 bases. The CDR3 is 16 residues long. Germline V lookup: CDR1 SGHTA, CDR2 FQGNSA. Trimming cost V 4 bases and J 4 bases; bases outside gene matches: 8. This CDR3 reads CASSSAGTGSGNTIYF. The CDR3 DNA sequence: TGTGCCAGCAGCTCCGCCGGGACAGGGTCCGGAAACACCATATATTTT.

This clonotype has at least ten counts. J is TRBJ1-6 and V is TRBV3-1, with D perhaps matching TRBD1 (6 bases). Germline V lookup: CDR1 LGHDT, CDR2 YNNKEL (reference sequence). The CDR3 contains 13 residues. V lost 4 bases and J 13 bases, leaving 14 bases between the germline ends. CDR3 region: CASSPGQGTPLHF. CDR3 coding DNA: TGTGCCAGCAGCCCGGGACAAGGAACGCCCCTCCACTTT. The full variable domain, in which reference TRBV3-1 and TRBJ1-6 provide the parts outside the CDR3, is DTAVSQTPKYLVTQMGNDKSIKCEQNLGHDTMYWYKQDSKKFLKIMFSYNNKELIINETVPNRFSPKSPDKAHLNLHINSLELGDSAVYFCASSPGQGTPLHFGNGTRLTVT.

This clonotype was observed once. The chain couples TRBV19 to TRBJ1-5, with unresolved D. This CDR3 spans 16 amino acids. V lost 4 bases to trimming and J lost 3 bases, with 16 bases between them. Per germline, CDR1 LNHDA and CDR2 SQIVND (reference sequence). The CDR3 nucleotides read TGTGCCAGTAGTAAAATAACCCACGAGGACAATCAGCCCCAGCATTTT. It encodes CASSKITHEDNQPQHF.

This clonotype has just a few counts. The V and J genes are TRBV6-1 and TRBJ2-7; unclear D gene. Trimming shortened V by 5 bases and J by 5 bases, and 10 bases separated the two germline ends. The germline V gene has CDR1 MNHNS and CDR2 SASEGT. There are 12 residues in the CDR3. CDR3 nucleotide sequence: TGTGCCAGCAGTCGTGACGGCGACGAGCAGTACTTC. This gives the protein CASSRDGDEQYF.

J is TRBJ2-7 and V is TRBV28; TRBD1 is a possible D gene (5 bases). Between the trimmed V and J ends, which lost 6 bases and 2 bases, there was a span of 17 bases. The CDR3 spans 15 residues. CDR1 MDHEN and CDR2 SYDVKM come from the germline V gene. The CDR3 protein is CASRGRTEFTYEQYV. CDR3 DNA: TGTGCCAGCAGGGGGCGGACGGAATTTACCTACGAGCAGTACGTC.

This clonotype was counted only a few times. This chain joins TRBV10-3 and TRBJ2-1; 9 positions agree with TRBD2. The length of the CDR3 is 17 residues. V shed 8 bases, J shed 6 bases, and the junction held 17 bases outside the gene matches. Germline V gene sequence: CDR1 ENHRY, CDR2 SYGVKD. CDR3: CAISPQGRGGPSNEQFF. CDR3 sequence (DNA): TGTGCCATCTCCCCCCAGGGGCGGGGGGGCCCGAGCAATGAGCAGTTCTTC.

This clonotype has a handful of counts. The chain is built from TRBV7-9 and TRBJ1-1; D is unresolved. This CDR3 contains 14 residues. Germline lookup yields CDR1 SEHNR and CDR2 FQNEAQ (reference sequence). V shed 7 bases and J shed 4 bases, with 16 bases lying between them. Here the CDR3 DNA reads TGTGCCAGCACCCCCCTAGGGCTTGGCACTGAAGCTTTCTTT. Its protein product is CASTPLGLGTEAFF.

The chain combines TRBV12-3 or TRBV12-4 with TRBJ1-2; no clear D gene. This CDR3 has 12 residues. V dropped 5 bases and J dropped 4 bases, with 8 bases sitting between them. CDR3 loop: CASSRLSYGYTF. DNA for the CDR3: TGTGCCAGCAGTCGACTGAGCTATGGCTACACCTTC.

The V and J genes are TRBV7-9 and TRBJ2-7; D ambiguous. The CDR3 spans 12 residues. With 3 bases removed from V and 7 bases from J, the gap between germline ends came to 10 bases. Germline V CDR1 and CDR2: SEHNR, FQNEAQ (reference sequence). As DNA, the CDR3 is TGTGCCAGCAGCTTCGACCGGTTTGAGCAGTACTTC. As protein: CASSFDRFEQYF.

In its sample, this clonotype was seen many times. This chain connects TRBV11-2 to TRBJ2-5; 13 bases map to TRBD2. Losses at the gene ends were 5 bases for V and 7 bases for J; bases not matched to a gene: 4. From germline, CDR1 is SGHAT and CDR2 FQNNGV. The CDR3 loop spans 14 amino acids. This chain's CDR3 is CASSTSGGAGTQYF. The CDR3 nucleotides read TGTGCCAGCAGCACTAGCGGGGGGGCGGGGACCCAGTACTTC.

V is TRBV5-1 and J is TRBJ2-7; D assignment may be TRBD1 or TRBD2 (5 bases each). This CDR3 is built from 13 residues. V lost 0 bases and J lost 4, with 8 bases in between. Germline CDR1 and CDR2: SGHRS and YFSETQ. CDR3 sequence (DNA): TGCGCCAGCAGCTTGGGTGAGGGGTACGAGCAGTACGTC. As protein: CASSLGEGYEQYV.

This rearrangement joins TRBV7-9 to TRBJ2-3, with a weak D call TRBD2 (6 bases). From germline, CDR1 is SEHNR and CDR2 FQNEAQ (reference sequence). The CDR3 sequence is 14 residues long. Trimming pared 1 base from V and 6 bases from J, leaving 11 bases between. The CDR3 loop is CASSLDGGRDTQYF. CDR3 DNA: TGTGCCAGCAGCTTAGACGGGGGAAGGGATACGCAGTATTTT.

The rearrangement links TRBV5-6 to TRBJ2-4; D is unresolved. The CDR3 sequence is 16 residues long. V was cut by 0 bases and J by 0 bases, with 10 bases left in between. Germline V gene lookup returns CDR1 SGHDT and CDR2 YYEEEE. The CDR3 DNA sequence: TGTGCCAGCAGCTTGGCCTACCTACTAGCCAAAAACATTCAGTACTTC. It is translated as CASSLAYLLAKNIQYF.

About this clonotype: A much bigger clone sits one base away, suggesting this may be a read error. The chain recombines TRBV19 with TRBJ2-2; 9 nucleotides agree with TRBD1. The CDR3 runs 13 residues. V shed 10 bases, J shed 3 bases, and the junction held 3 bases outside the gene matches. Germline assignment: CDR1 LNHDA and CDR2 SQIVND (reference sequence). The CDR3 bases are TGTGCCACCGGGACAGGGTACACCGGGGAGCTGTTTTTT. Encoded protein: CATGTGYTGELFF.

CDR3 bases: TGCAGTGCCAACAGATTCATGGACACTGAAGCTTTCTTT. Translation: CSANRFMDTEAFF. The chain joins TRBV20-1 to TRBJ1-1; D call uncertain. Trimming took 6 bases from V and 3 from J, leaving 14 bases between them. From germline, CDR1 is DFQATT and CDR2 SNEGSKA (reference sequence). The CDR3 contains 13 residues.

The chain combines TRBV5-1 with TRBJ2-2; tentatively, D is TRBD2 (5 bases). V shed 0 bases and J shed 6 bases, with 12 bases lying between them. The CDR3 is made up of 15 amino acids. Germline CDR1 is SGHRS and CDR2 is YFSETQ. CDR3 sequence (DNA): TGCGCCAGCAGCTTGGAGGTCTCTAGCCCCGGGGAGCTGTTTTTT. Residues: CASSLEVSSPGELFF.

This clonotype was found a few times. The chain couples TRBV5-1 to TRBJ1-1; 9 bases fit TRBD1. Looked up from germline, CDR1 is SGHRS and CDR2 is YFSETQ. With V trimmed by 3 bases and J by 0 bases, 9 bases remained unmatched. The CDR3 is made up of 17 amino acids. The CDR3 region is CASSSTGTGFMNTEAFF. Written as DNA, the CDR3 is TGCGCCAGCAGCTCCACCGGGACAGGGTTCATGAACACTGAAGCTTTCTTT.

This clonotype appeared a few times. This chain links TRBV5-1 with TRBJ1-1, with D possibly TRBD1 on 6 matching bases. Per the germline V gene, CDR1 is SGHRS and CDR2 is YFSETQ. Trimming pared 4 bases from V and 7 bases from J, leaving 23 bases between. This CDR3 is 16 amino acids long. The CDR3 coding sequence is TGCGCCAGCAGCCCCTACCGGGACACCGAAGCTGTTGAAGCTTTCTTT. Translated: CASSPYRDTEAVEAFF.

CDR3 amino acids: CASSQEGPGGGETQYF. The CDR3 region has the DNA TGCGCCAGCAGCCAAGAGGGTCCGGGGGGCGGGGAGACCCAGTACTTC. The gene calls are TRBV4-3 and TRBJ2-5; D is perhaps TRBD2 (7 bases). Germline assignment: CDR1 LGHNA and CDR2 YSLEER. The V gene lost 0 bases and the J gene lost 5 bases, with 16 bases spanning the gap. This CDR3 region has 16 residues.

The chain is built from TRBV29-1 and TRBJ2-3, with TRBD1 matching over 7 bases. V trimming: 4 bases; J trimming: 3 bases; junction bases outside the gene matches: 7. This CDR3 region has 14 residues. Germline V gene sequence: CDR1 SQVTM, CDR2 ANQGSEA. CDR3 bases: TGCAGCGTTGGGGTCACAGGGGCGACAGATACGCAGTATTTT. It encodes CSVGVTGATDTQYF.

This clonotype was observed a few times. V usage is TRBV7-2 and J usage is TRBJ2-5; perhaps TRBD2 as D (5 bases). The CDR3 loop spans 14 amino acids. CDR1 is SGHTA and CDR2 is FQGNSA in the germline V gene. The germline V and J ends were trimmed by 5 bases and 5 bases, with 15 bases remaining between them. CDR3: CASSPPGMRETQYF. CDR3 sequence (DNA): TGTGCCAGCAGCCCCCCGGGGATGCGGGAGACCCAGTACTTC.

J is TRBJ1-2 and V is TRBV6-2 or TRBV6-3; no clear D. Trimming took 8 bases from V and 4 from J, leaving 11 bases between them. CDR3 size: 12 residues. The germline gives CDR1 MNHEY, CDR2 SVGEGT. CDR3 loop: CASGTALYGYTF. As DNA, the CDR3 is TGTGCCAGCGGAACAGCACTCTATGGCTACACCTTC.

This clonotype was observed many times. The chain combines TRBV7-2 with TRBJ2-1; 12 bases map to TRBD2. The V gene's germline CDR1 is SGHTA and CDR2 FQGNSA. There are 18 residues in the CDR3. V gave up 3 bases and J gave up 0 bases; unmatched junction bases: 6. Here the CDR3 reads CASSLTSGGPSSYNEQFF. CDR3 DNA sequence: TGTGCCAGCAGCTTGACTAGCGGGGGACCTAGCTCCTACAATGAGCAGTTCTTC.

This clonotype showed up just a few times. V and J are TRBV24-1 and TRBJ1-1, with 8 positions matching TRBD1. V dropped 8 bases and J dropped 1; count of bases not matched to a gene: 2. This CDR3 is 13 amino acids long. The V gene's germline CDR1 is KGHDR and CDR2 SFDVKD. The CDR3 nucleotides are TGTGCCACCACGGGACAGGCGAACACTGAAGCTTTCTTT. Translation gives CATTGQANTEAFF.

The table lists this clonotype with many counts. V gene TRBV18 combines with J gene TRBJ2-7; possibly TRBD1 or TRBD2 for D (5 bases each). This CDR3 comprises 16 residues. V dropped 0 bases and J dropped 2 bases, with 14 bases sitting between them. CDR1 and CDR2 from the germline V gene are KGHSH and LQKENI. CDR3: CASSPPGPPGAYEQYF. CDR3 nucleotides: TGTGCCAGCTCACCACCGGGACCCCCCGGCGCCTACGAGCAGTACTTC.

This sequence joins TRBV7-9 and TRBJ1-1; maybe TRBD1 (5 bases). Trimming pared 5 bases from V and 1 base from J, leaving 11 bases between. This CDR3 is built from 14 residues. Germline V gives CDR1 SEHNR, CDR2 FQNEAQ (reference sequence). The DNA for the CDR3 is TGTGCCAGCAGCGCCACGGACACGAACACTGAAGCTTTCTTT. Translation gives CASSATDTNTEAFF.